One and the same sample provided the 4 T cell receptor beta chains below, sequenced in a study of T cell responses to AZD1222 COVID-19 vaccine. This table comes from immunoSEQ multiplex PCR, and its TCRdb copy is limited to in-frame clones, with some not included. This sample has 95,000 to 100,000 clones, with approximately 86% found just once. The source material was peripheral blood, sampled on day 0 of AZD1222 vaccination. The receptor set was obtained from an adult in good health.

CDR3 bases: TGTGCCACCAGCAGAGAGAGCTCTGGGGCCAACGTCCTGACTTTC. Translated: CATSRESSGANVLTF. The chain links TRBV15 to TRBJ2-6; D gene ambiguous. Germline V gene sequence: CDR1 LNHNV, CDR2 YYDKDF (reference sequence). There are 15 residues in the CDR3. V was cut by 0 bases and J by 0 bases, with 3 bases left in between. Full variable domain (rest looked up from reference TRBV15 and TRBJ2-6): DAMVIQNPRYQVTQFGKPVTLSCSQTLNHNVMYWYQQKSSQAPKLLFHYYDKDFNNEADTPDNFQSRRPNTSFCFLDIRSPGLGDTAMYLCATSRESSGANVLTFGAGSRLTVL.

The chain recombines TRBV7-3 with TRBJ2-1; D perhaps matches TRBD1 (6 bases). This CDR3 region has 15 residues. The germline gives CDR1 SGHTA, CDR2 FQGTGA. The V end was cut by 1 base, the J end by 2 bases, with 9 bases between. CDR3: CASSLKAGAYNEQFF. CDR3 DNA: TGTGCCAGCAGCTTAAAGGCAGGGGCCTACAATGAGCAGTTCTTC.

J is TRBJ2-7 and V is TRBV29-1, with 8 positions matching TRBD1. Germline lookup yields CDR1 SQVTM and CDR2 ANQGSEA. The CDR3 sequence is 12 residues long. V shed 4 bases, J shed 6 bases, and the junction held 5 bases outside the gene matches. CDR3 loop: CSVGQGAGEQYF. DNA for the CDR3: TGCAGCGTTGGGCAGGGGGCCGGCGAGCAGTACTTC.

The chain combines TRBV5-8 with TRBJ1-1; TRBD1 might be the D (5 bases). CDR3 length: 16 residues. V lost 1 base and J lost 0, with 13 bases in between. CDR1 SGHTS and CDR2 YDEGEE come from the germline V gene. The CDR3 coding sequence is TGTGCCAGCAGCTTGCGGTCAGGGCGGCTGAACACTGAAGCTTTCTTT. Translation: CASSLRSGRLNTEAFF.